These 30 T cell receptor beta chains were sequenced from one sample in a study of T cell responses to AZD1222 COVID-19 vaccine (dated by TCRdb to the early 2020s). The library was prepared using the immunoSEQ multiplex PCR assay. TCRdb took this table from immuneACCESS and kept in-frame rearrangements with V and J called. Such tables lack part of the clones; where checked against another copy, unresolved V genes explain under half of the gap, and the rest is unexplained. Within this sample are approximately 120,000 clones, with about 85% of them counted one time only. The top ten hold about 5% of the sample. The time point label, read with the paper, signifies: baseline before first vaccination. The material sequenced was peripheral blood, taken on day 0 of AZD1222 vaccination. The receptors originated from an adult in good health.

This sequence joins TRBV3-1 (or the pseudogene TRBV3-2) and TRBJ2-3; a weak D match, TRBD2 (6 bases). Germline V gene lookup returns CDR1 LGHDT and CDR2 YNNKEL (reference sequence). Trimming took off 3 bases at V and 6 bases at J, with 10 bases between the two ends. The CDR3 loop spans 13 amino acids. The CDR3 DNA sequence: TGTGCCAGCAGCCACGGAGGGCCTGATACGCAGTATTTT. It specifies CASSHGGPDTQYF.

The chain uses TRBV3-1 (or the pseudogene TRBV3-2) and TRBJ2-5, with 8 nucleotides matching TRBD2. This CDR3 spans 14 amino acids. J was trimmed by 4 bases and V by 4 bases; bases with no gene match: 5. The germline V gene has CDR1 LGHDT and CDR2 YNNKEL (reference sequence). DNA of the CDR3: TGTGCCAGCAGCCTCGGGACTAGGGGAGAGACCCAGTACTTC. Translation gives CASSLGTRGETQYF.

The V and J genes are TRBV5-4 and TRBJ2-1, with unresolved D. Germline values: CDR1 SGHNT, CDR2 YYREEE (reference sequence). V lost 2 bases and J lost 7, with 10 bases in between. The CDR3 is 13 residues long. Here the CDR3 reads CASSLGPGNEQFF. CDR3 DNA: TGTGCCAGCAGCTTAGGTCCGGGTAATGAGCAGTTCTTC.

This clone was seen just once. This chain uses TRBV28 with TRBJ1-2; 7 bases agree with TRBD1. Germline-derived CDR1 and CDR2 are MDHEN and SYDVKM. V dropped 1 base and J dropped 6; count of bases not matched to a gene: 8. The CDR3 has 15 residues. CDR3 amino acids: CASSLSLKGADGYTF. The CDR3 DNA follows: TGTGCCAGCAGTTTATCGTTAAAGGGGGCCGATGGCTACACCTTC.

This rearrangement joins TRBV6-6 to TRBJ2-7, with 7 bases lining up with TRBD1. CDR1 is MNHNY, CDR2 SVGAGI, per germline (reference sequence). This CDR3 comprises 13 residues. The V segment lost 0 bases and the J segment 12 bases; nucleotides outside the gene matches: 8. The CDR3: CASSYSTGVGGYF. DNA of the CDR3: TGTGCCAGCAGTTACTCTACAGGGGTTGGGGGGTACTTC.

J is TRBJ2-3 and V is TRBV20-1, with 7 bases matching TRBD1. CDR1 is DFQATT, CDR2 SNEGSKA, per germline (reference sequence). The CDR3 sequence is 13 residues long. V dropped 3 bases and J dropped 9; count of bases not matched to a gene: 9. Here the CDR3 reads CSASLTGYETQYF. The CDR3 region has the DNA TGCAGTGCTAGTCTGACAGGGTATGAAACGCAGTATTTT.

In this sample, this clone turned up once. The chain is built from TRBV7-9 and TRBJ1-3; D gene uncertain. CDR1 and CDR2 from the germline V gene are SEHNR and FQNEAQ (reference sequence). This CDR3 spans 13 amino acids. V lost 1 base, J lost 9 bases, and 10 bases lay in between. The CDR3 is CASSLEDPATIYF. In DNA form, the CDR3 reads TGTGCCAGCAGCTTAGAAGATCCCGCCACCATATATTTT.

The CDR3 nucleotides are TGTGCCAGCAGCTTAACCCAGGGAGAGACCCAGTACTTC. Its protein product is CASSLTQGETQYF. The V call is TRBV7-6, the J call TRBJ2-5; tentative D call: TRBD1 (5 bases). The length of the CDR3 is 13 residues. Germline values: CDR1 SGHVS, CDR2 FNYEAQ. V lost 2 bases and J lost 4, with 8 bases in between. Based on the CDR3 plus reference TRBV7-6 and TRBJ2-5, the full variable domain is GAGVSQSPRYKVTKRGQDVALRCDPISGHVSLYWYRQALGQGPEFLTYFNYEAQQDKSGLPNDRFSAERPEGSISTLTIQRTEQRDSAMYRCASSLTQGETQYFGPGTRLLVL.

The chain employs TRBV6-1 and TRBJ2-5, with D possibly matching TRBD2 (6 bases). Trimming took off 2 bases at V and 0 bases at J, with 13 bases between the two ends. CDR3 length: 16 residues. Germline V gives CDR1 MNHNS, CDR2 SASEGT. The DNA of the CDR3 is TGTGCCAGCAGTGAACCCCCGAGGAGGGACCAAGAGACCCAGTACTTC. Its protein is CASSEPPRRDQETQYF.

Comment on this clone: Mismatch with germline at one junction end may stem from a read error. The CDR3 loop is CAIGEDHSNQNIQYF. As DNA, the CDR3 is TGTGCCATCGGTGAGGACCACAGTAACCAAAACATTCAGTACTTC. The chain joins TRBV10-3 to TRBJ2-4; D is unresolved. Germline V gene data show CDR1 as ENHRY and CDR2 as SYGVKD. The CDR3 has 15 amino acids.

V is TRBV6-5 and J is TRBJ2-1; weak D call: TRBD2 (7 bases). This CDR3 has 16 residues. CDR1 is MNHEY, CDR2 SVGAGI, per germline. Trimming removed 4 bases from V and 2 bases from J, with 15 bases in between. The CDR3 bases are TGTGCCAGCAGTTCCCTCCGGGGGGCCACCTACAATGAGCAGTTCTTC. This gives the protein CASSSLRGATYNEQFF.

The chain uses TRBV29-1 and TRBJ1-1; 7 nucleotides line up with TRBD1. The germline gives CDR1 SQVTM, CDR2 ANQGSEA. The CDR3 runs 16 residues. The V segment lost 6 bases and the J segment 0 bases; nucleotides outside the gene matches: 13. The CDR3 bases are TGCAGCGTACGAAAAACAGGGGTTAGAGTGAACACTGAAGCTTTCTTT. It specifies CSVRKTGVRVNTEAFF.

The gene calls are TRBV19 and TRBJ2-1, with 10 bases aligning to TRBD2. Germline V CDR1 and CDR2: LNHDA, SQIVND (reference sequence). V shed 6 bases, J shed 10 bases, and the junction held 9 bases outside the gene matches. The CDR3 consists of 14 residues. The CDR3 DNA is TGTGCCAGTAGGAGGCTAGCGGGAGATCGAGAGCAGTTCTTC. Translating it yields CASRRLAGDREQFF.

The rearrangement joins TRBV19 to TRBJ1-5; D remains ambiguous. V was cut by 3 bases and J by 0 bases, with 9 bases left in between. This CDR3 has 15 residues. Germline CDR1 reads LNHDA; CDR2 reads SQIVND (reference sequence). The CDR3 reads CASSISAYSNQPQHF. The CDR3 DNA reads as TGTGCCAGTAGTATCTCGGCTTATAGCAATCAGCCCCAGCATTTT.

CDR3 region: CASHNNRGAANEKLFF. The CDR3 nucleotides read TGTGCCAGCCACAATAACCGCGGGGCCGCTAATGAAAAACTGTTTTTT. V is TRBV2 and J is TRBJ1-4; TRBD1 might be the D (5 bases). Trimming removed 8 bases at V and 3 bases at J, with 19 bases between. Germline loops: CDR1 SNHLY, CDR2 FYNNEI. This CDR3 is 16 amino acids long. Supplemented by reference TRBV2 and TRBJ1-4, the full variable domain reads EPEVTQTPSHQVTQMGQEVILRCVPISNHLYFYWYRQILGQKVEFLVSFYNNEISEKSEIFDDQFSVERPDGSNFTLKIRSTKLEDSAMYFCASHNNRGAANEKLFFGSGTQLSVL.

In its sample, this clone was seen a few times. The J gene is TRBJ2-1, the V gene TRBV12-3 or TRBV12-4; D not certain. The CDR3 contains 11 residues. V lost 3 bases and J lost 9, with 6 bases in between. The DNA of the CDR3 is TGTGCCAGCAGTTTTCGCTCTGAGCAGTTCTTC. Its translation: CASSFRSEQFF.

The rearrangement joins TRBV12-3 or TRBV12-4 to TRBJ1-1, with 9 bases aligning to TRBD1. Trimming removed 7 bases from V and 3 bases from J; junction bases left unmatched: 3. The CDR3 covers 13 residues. CDR3 bases: TGTGCCAGCACACGACAGGGGGACACTGAAGCTTTCTTT. It is translated as CASTRQGDTEAFF.

This clone was seen once. J is TRBJ2-3 and V is TRBV5-4; D is possibly TRBD1 or TRBD2 (5 bases each). The CDR3 runs 15 residues. Germline V gene sequence: CDR1 SGHNT, CDR2 YYREEE (reference sequence). Trimming removed 2 bases from V and 0 bases from J, with 10 bases in between. The CDR3 protein is CASSFAGTSTDTQYF. DNA of the CDR3: TGTGCCAGCAGCTTTGCCGGGACGAGCACAGATACGCAGTATTTT. Together with reference TRBV5-4 and TRBJ2-3, the CDR3 gives the full variable domain: ETGVTQSPTHLIKTRGQQVTLRCSSQSGHNTVSWYQQALGQGPQFIFQYYREEENGRGNFPPRFSGLQFPNYSSELNVNALELDDSALYLCASSFAGTSTDTQYFGPGTRLTVL.

The V and J genes are TRBV19 and TRBJ2-2, with unresolved D. Germline values: CDR1 LNHDA, CDR2 SQIVND (reference sequence). The CDR3 spans 12 residues. V was pared by 5 bases and J by 8 bases, with 9 bases between. The CDR3 protein is CASSDPTGELFF. DNA of the CDR3: TGTGCCAGTAGTGATCCAACTGGGGAGCTGTTTTTT.

The genes are TRBV19 and TRBJ1-5; the D is unclear. CDR1 is LNHDA and CDR2 is SQIVND in the germline V gene (reference sequence). Trimming removed 4 bases from V and 7 bases from J, with 8 bases in between. This CDR3 spans 12 amino acids. CDR3 DNA: TGTGCCAGTAGTAGTTCACGGCAGCCCCAGCATTTT. Translated: CASSSSRQPQHF.

The chain employs TRBV11-2 and TRBJ2-1; perhaps TRBD2 as D (7 bases). Trimming removed 2 bases at V and 7 bases at J, with 9 bases between. This CDR3 comprises 13 residues. Germline V CDR1 and CDR2: SGHAT, FQNNGV. CDR3 nucleotide sequence: TGTGCCAGCAGCTTAAGGGGGGGGAATGAGCAGTTCTTC. Amino acids: CASSLRGGNEQFF.

The V call is TRBV4-1, the J call TRBJ1-2; D not certain. This CDR3 comprises 16 residues. The V end was cut by 1 base, the J end by 4 bases, with 16 bases between. Germline CDR1 MGHRA, CDR2 YSYEKL. Here the CDR3 reads CASSQVGRTKIYGYTF. In DNA form, the CDR3 reads TGCGCCAGCAGCCAAGTAGGTCGTACTAAAATCTATGGCTACACCTTC.

J is TRBJ1-5 and V is TRBV20-1; the match to TRBD1 covers 10 bases. With 3 bases clipped from V and 9 bases from J, the junction kept 8 bases outside the gene matches. The germline CDR1 and CDR2 sequences are DFQATT and SNEGSKA (reference sequence). This CDR3 is 14 amino acids long. Here the CDR3 DNA reads TGCAGTGCTAGTAGGGACAGGGGAATCAGGCCCCAGCATTTT. Protein: CSASRDRGIRPQHF.

The chain has TRBV27 and TRBJ1-5, with 9 bases aligning to TRBD1. Germline CDR1 MNHEY, CDR2 SMNVEV (reference sequence). The ends lost 6 bases at V and 3 bases at J; junction bases unmatched: 9. The CDR3 extends over 16 amino acids. The CDR3 is CASRERTGANNQPQHF. CDR3 coding DNA: TGTGCCAGCAGAGAACGGACAGGGGCAAACAATCAGCCCCAGCATTTT.

The V call is TRBV25-1, the J call TRBJ1-1; TRBD1 aligns across 10 bases. The germline gives CDR1 MGHDK, CDR2 SYGVNS. CDR3 length equals 16 residues. After removal of 4 bases from V and 3 bases from J, the junction contained 8 bases not matched to a gene. CDR3 nucleotide sequence: TGTGCCAGCAGTGCCCTTGGACAGGGGGGAGACACTGAAGCTTTCTTT. Translated, it gives CASSALGQGGDTEAFF.

The rearrangement uses TRBV7-2 and TRBJ1-6; 9 bases are shared with TRBD1. The CDR3 runs 16 residues. Germline V gene sequence: CDR1 SGHTA, CDR2 FQGNSA. Trimming took 3 bases from V and 2 from J; bases not matched to a gene: 2. The CDR3 loop is CASSFRDRAYNSPLHF. The CDR3 bases are TGTGCCAGCAGCTTCCGGGACAGGGCCTATAATTCACCCCTCCACTTT. Full variable domain (missing parts from reference TRBV7-2 and TRBJ1-6): GAGVSQSPSNKVTEKGKDVELRCDPISGHTALYWYRQSLGQGLEFLIYFQGNSAPDKSGLPSDRFSAERTGGSVSTLTIQRTQQEDSAVYLCASSFRDRAYNSPLHFGNGTRLTVT.

The chain combines TRBV28 with TRBJ1-3, with a possible D match to TRBD1 (5 bases). The germline V gene encodes CDR1 MDHEN and CDR2 SYDVKM. V was clipped by 3 bases and J by 6 bases, with 12 bases between them. The CDR3 has 14 amino acids. CDR3 coding DNA: TGTGCCAGCAGTTTGAGGGGTAGTACAAACACCATATATTTT. Translation: CASSLRGSTNTIYF. Full variable domain (missing parts from reference TRBV28 and TRBJ1-3): DVKVTQSSRYLVKRTGEKVFLECVQDMDHENMFWYRQDPGLGLRLIYFSYDVKMKEKGDIPEGYSVSREKKERFSLILESASTNQTSMYLCASSLRGSTNTIYFGEGSWLTVV.

The chain joins TRBV18 to TRBJ1-5; TRBD1 matches 7 bases. V dropped 3 bases and J dropped 0; count of bases not matched to a gene: 2. The CDR3 contains 15 residues. CDR1 and CDR2 from the germline V gene are KGHSH and LQKENI. The CDR3 DNA follows: TGTGCCAGCTCACCGGGACAGATTAGCAATCAGCCCCAGCATTTT. Amino acid sequence: CASSPGQISNQPQHF.

V is TRBV24-1 and J is TRBJ2-1; no reliable D call. The CDR3 has 14 amino acids. Looked up from germline, CDR1 is KGHDR and CDR2 is SFDVKD. V was clipped by 4 bases and J by 6 bases, with 12 bases between them. CDR3 DNA sequence: TGTGCCACCAGTGACCCCCAAGGGCCCAATGAGCAGTTCTTC. This encodes CATSDPQGPNEQFF.

The J gene is TRBJ2-1, the V gene TRBV5-1; 10 positions match TRBD1. Trimming took 3 bases from V and 2 from J; bases not matched to a gene: 2. Germline V gives CDR1 SGHRS, CDR2 YFSETQ. The CDR3 is made up of 15 amino acids. DNA of the CDR3: TGCGCCAGCAGCTCCGGACAGGGGGCCTACAATGAGCAGTTCTTC. Translating it yields CASSSGQGAYNEQFF.